The rows below give T cell receptor beta chains drawn from one sample of a study of sequential checkpoint blockade in melanoma. The assay was immunoSEQ multiplex PCR, and TCRdb's table has in-frame clones only and misses some. The profile shows some 20,000 clones, around 75% of them singletons. Sequenced material: CD8+ T cells sorted from blood (inferred from file names), taken from a patient given nivolumab and ipilimumab in sequence. The receptor source for this set is a human donor with melanoma. Each CDR3 is given without its conserved first and last residue. Fields, in order: CDR3 length, V gene, CDR3 protein.

13 | TRBV10-2 | ASSESTGPNQPQH
12 | TRBV6-5 | ASSWPGQGTEQY
13 | TRBV7-9 | ASSLTTGWHGELF
9 | TRBV25-1 | ASSEEYEQY
10 | TRBV9 | ASSPVGRGYT
16 | TRBV5-1 | ASSLASPGTGKVYEQY
13 | TRBV5-4 | ASSLSQGAINEQF
13 | TRBV28 | ASRYRDRGNEKLF
12 | TRBV7-9 | ASSPMAHRESYT
12 | TRBV15 | ATSRTTGGYGYT